These 26 T cell receptor beta chains came from one sample sequenced in a study of blood T cell repertoires in COVID-19. Here immunoSEQ multiplex PCR was the method, and the copy in TCRdb shows in-frame clones only, minus some. The sample holds some 250,000 clones; approximately 84% are singletons and the top ten take approximately 8.7%. The sequencing input was peripheral blood. Every receptor here comes from a woman aged 80 or older with acute or convalescent COVID-19.

The CDR3 DNA reads TGCGCCAGCAGCCAAGAGGATCTTGGGGCGAGCTCTGGAAACACCATATATTTT. Amino acids: CASSQEDLGASSGNTIYF. The rearrangement joins TRBV4-1 to TRBJ1-3; possibly TRBD1 for D (5 bases). Germline V gene data show CDR1 as MGHRA and CDR2 as YSYEKL. Trimming removed 0 bases at V and 0 bases at J, with 15 bases between. The CDR3 sequence is 18 residues long.

The genes are TRBV7-2 and TRBJ1-4; possible D gene TRBD1, 6 bases. The length of the CDR3 is 16 residues. Germline CDR1 SGHTA, CDR2 FQGNSA. Trimming pared 1 base from V and 3 bases from J, leaving 12 bases between. The CDR3 loop reads CASSLDRASSNEKLFF. Here the CDR3 DNA reads TGTGCCAGCAGCTTAGACAGGGCGTCATCTAATGAAAAACTGTTTTTT.

This clone was counted a single time. The V gene is TRBV15, the J gene TRBJ1-3; D possibly corresponds to TRBD1 (6 bases). The V end lost 0 bases, the J end lost 0 bases, and 9 bases lay between the germline ends. Germline-derived CDR1 and CDR2 are LNHNV and YYDKDF (reference sequence). The CDR3 sequence is 16 residues long. DNA for the CDR3: TGTGCCACCAGCAGAGATCCCAGGGGCTCTGGAAACACCATATATTTT. Its translation is CATSRDPRGSGNTIYF.

The chain joins TRBV3-1 (or the pseudogene TRBV3-2) to TRBJ2-1; D possibly corresponds to TRBD1 (5 bases). The ends were cut back, 0 bases at V and 3 bases at J, with 9 bases in the middle. The length of the CDR3 is 15 residues. CDR1 is LGHDT, CDR2 YNNKEL, per germline (reference sequence). CDR3 DNA: TGTGCCAGCAGCCAAGAGGGGCTGTTCTACAATGAGCAGTTCTTC. Its translation: CASSQEGLFYNEQFF.

The genes are TRBV19 and TRBJ1-2; D uncertain. The V end lost 1 base, the J end lost 4 bases, and 7 bases lay between the germline ends. The CDR3 has 13 residues. Germline values: CDR1 LNHDA, CDR2 SQIVND (reference sequence). CDR3 DNA sequence: TGTGCCAGTAGTATAGCCTCAGGCTATGGCTACACCTTC. Encoded protein: CASSIASGYGYTF.

This clone was recorded once. The rearrangement joins TRBV7-3 to TRBJ1-1; tentative D call: TRBD1 (5 bases). V lost 1 base and J 2 bases, leaving 8 bases between the germline ends. The CDR3 is 14 amino acids. Per the germline V gene, CDR1 is SGHTA and CDR2 is FQGTGA. Here the CDR3 reads CASSLNGGNTEAFF. As DNA, the CDR3 is TGTGCCAGCAGCTTAAACGGGGGAAACACTGAAGCTTTCTTT.

This clone appeared a single time. The chain combines TRBV20-1 with TRBJ1-2; D ambiguous. CDR1 and CDR2 (germline): DFQATT, SNEGSKA (reference sequence). Trimming took off 0 bases at V and 9 bases at J, with 8 bases between the two ends. The length of the CDR3 is 11 residues. CDR3 DNA sequence: TGCAGTGCTAGAGACCGACTTCGCTACACCTTC. It encodes CSARDRLRYTF.

The sample holds a few counts of this clone. The chain employs TRBV5-4 and TRBJ1-3; a possible D gene is TRBD1 (6 bases). Trimming stripped 4 bases from V and 3 bases from J, with 8 bases between. CDR1 is SGHNT, CDR2 YYREEE, per germline (reference sequence). The CDR3 runs 13 residues. The CDR3 nucleotides are TGTGCCAGCAGCGGGACATTTGGAAACACCATATATTTT. It is translated as CASSGTFGNTIYF.

V and J are TRBV14 and TRBJ2-7; no definite D call. The CDR3 consists of 11 residues. The V end lost 2 bases, the J end lost 4 bases, and 3 bases lay between the germline ends. Germline values: CDR1 SGHDN, CDR2 FVKESK. CDR3 amino acids: CASSQRYEQYF. CDR3 nucleotides: TGTGCCAGCAGCCAACGTTACGAGCAGTACTTC.

This clone was seen a single time. V and J are TRBV5-1 and TRBJ2-2, with 11 nucleotides matching TRBD1. Germline CDR1 is SGHRS and CDR2 is YFSETQ. V lost 5 bases and J lost 6; bases outside the gene matches: 6. This CDR3 comprises 15 residues. The CDR3, as DNA: TGCGCCAGCAGGTCCGGGACAGGGGGGTCCGGGGAGCTGTTTTTT. Protein: CASRSGTGGSGELFF.

The chain links TRBV7-2 to TRBJ1-5; D uncertain. This CDR3 comprises 17 residues. Germline CDR1 SGHTA, CDR2 FQGNSA. V was cut by 4 bases and J by 4 bases, with 20 bases left in between. The CDR3, as DNA: TGTGCCAGCAGCTCGTGGCGTGGCAGAAGGAGAAATCAGCCCCAGCATTTT. It translates to CASSSWRGRRRNQPQHF.

The chain joins TRBV5-1 to TRBJ2-7; tentative D call: TRBD2 (5 bases). This CDR3 region has 15 residues. Trimming pared 4 bases from V and 2 bases from J, leaving 16 bases between. Per the germline V gene, CDR1 is SGHRS and CDR2 is YFSETQ. CDR3 bases: TGCGCCAGCAGCCCGGGCCTGACTAATCCCTACGAGCAGTACTTC. It translates to CASSPGLTNPYEQYF.

The chain couples TRBV19 to TRBJ1-1; D perhaps matches TRBD1 (6 bases). The CDR3 length is 14 residues. V lost 5 bases, J lost 3 bases, and 13 bases lay in between. CDR1 LNHDA and CDR2 SQIVND come from the germline V gene (reference sequence). CDR3 amino acids: CASSRREGDTEAFF. CDR3 DNA: TGTGCCAGTAGTCGGAGGGAGGGGGACACTGAAGCTTTCTTT.

This clone showed up just a few times. V is TRBV6-5 and J is TRBJ2-7; 8 nucleotides align to TRBD2. V shed 4 bases, J shed 4 bases, and the junction held 6 bases outside the gene matches. The CDR3 sequence is 14 residues long. In germline, CDR1 is MNHEY, CDR2 SVGAGI. The CDR3 DNA is TGTGCCAGCAGTTTCGGGAGGGCCGGATACGAGCAGTACTTC. This translates into CASSFGRAGYEQYF.

V and J are TRBV4-1 and TRBJ2-1; TRBD2 might be the D (7 bases). CDR3 size: 20 residues. The germline gives CDR1 MGHRA, CDR2 YSYEKL. V lost 0 bases and J lost 0, with 21 bases in between. CDR3 DNA sequence: TGCGCCAGCAGCCAAGAGGGGGGTGGCGCGGGGGCGAGCTCCTACAATGAGCAGTTCTTC. Protein product: CASSQEGGGAGASSYNEQFF.

V and J are TRBV27 and TRBJ1-2; D possibly corresponds to TRBD1 (5 bases). V was shortened by 5 bases and J by 2 bases, with 12 bases between the two germline ends. The CDR3 contains 14 residues. Per germline, CDR1 MNHEY and CDR2 SMNVEV (reference sequence). CDR3 coding DNA: TGTGCCAGCAGTCCCCAGGGCGCAAACTATGGCTACACCTTC. Residues: CASSPQGANYGYTF.

This chain connects TRBV23-1 to TRBJ2-7; no clear D gene. TRBV23-1 is annotated as an ORF whose role is uncertain. The CDR3 contains 19 residues. With 2 bases removed from V and 2 bases from J, the gap between germline ends came to 25 bases. DNA for the CDR3: TGCGCCAGCAGTCAAAAGAAAAGTACGTGGCCCTCGCGGCCCTACGAGCAGTACTTC. Translating it yields CASSQKKSTWPSRPYEQYF.

This clone was picked up a small number of times. This chain connects TRBV19 to TRBJ1-2; D gene uncertain. This CDR3 is 14 amino acids long. Germline-derived CDR1 and CDR2 are LNHDA and SQIVND (reference sequence). V was clipped by 5 bases and J by 2 bases, with 12 bases between them. The CDR3 region has the DNA TGTGCCAGTAGTCACAGTGCACCGAACTATGGCTACACCTTC. The encoded protein is CASSHSAPNYGYTF.

V gene TRBV21-1 combines with J gene TRBJ2-7; TRBD1 was called by the table and not checked on the DNA. TRBV21-1 is a pseudogene locus. This CDR3 comprises 15 residues. The CDR3 bases are TGTGCCAGCAGCATCCAGCGCAGGGAACCCTACGAGCAGTACTTC. It encodes CASSIQRREPYEQYF.

CDR3 protein: CASSQQTNTEAFF. The CDR3 DNA follows: TGTGCCAGCAGCCAACAGACAAACACTGAAGCTTTCTTT. The chain uses TRBV3-1 (or the pseudogene TRBV3-2) and TRBJ1-1; D gene ambiguous. The germline CDR1 and CDR2 sequences are LGHDT and YNNKEL (reference sequence). This CDR3 has 13 residues. V gave up 2 bases and J gave up 2 bases, with 6 bases separating them.

The chain is built from TRBV7-9 and TRBJ2-5; possibly TRBD1 for D (7 bases). The CDR3 sequence is 16 residues long. Trimming pared 4 bases from V and 2 bases from J, leaving 17 bases between. Germline CDR1 reads SEHNR; CDR2 reads FQNEAQ (reference sequence). CDR3 coding DNA: TGTGCCAGCAGCTCCGGCGGGAAGGGACAGCAAGAGACCCAGTACTTC. This codes for CASSSGGKGQQETQYF.

The rearrangement uses TRBV28 and TRBJ2-5, with 10 bases matching TRBD2. Germline loops: CDR1 MDHEN, CDR2 SYDVKM. This CDR3 is built from 17 residues. The J segment lost 5 bases and the V segment lost 10 bases, leaving 19 bases of the junction unmatched. CDR3 sequence reads: CATMGLALLSRKETQYF. Written as DNA, the CDR3 is TGTGCCACTATGGGACTAGCGTTATTGTCCAGGAAGGAGACCCAGTACTTC.

V and J are TRBV7-7 and TRBJ2-2; 8 bases match TRBD1. This CDR3 is 15 amino acids long. Germline-derived CDR1 and CDR2 are SSHAT and FNYEAQ (reference sequence). After removal of 4 bases from V and 7 bases from J, the junction contained 8 bases not matched to a gene. CDR3 sequence reads: CASSYRTGLDGELFF. As DNA, the CDR3 is TGTGCCAGCAGCTATAGGACAGGGCTAGACGGGGAGCTGTTTTTT. Based on the CDR3 plus reference TRBV7-7 and TRBJ2-2, the full variable domain is GAGVSQSPRYKVTKRGQDVTLRCDPISSHATLYWYQQALGQGPEFLTYFNYEAQPDKSGLPSDRFSAERPEGSISTLTIQRTEQRDSAMYRCASSYRTGLDGELFFGEGSRLTVL.

The chain joins TRBV12-3 or TRBV12-4 to TRBJ2-3; D is unresolved. The CDR3 runs 11 residues. V was shortened by 6 bases and J by 3 bases, with 4 bases between the two germline ends. In DNA, the CDR3 is TGTGCCAGCAGCCCTACAGATACGCAGTATTTT. It is translated as CASSPTDTQYF.

As to this clone: A read error may account for a junction end that differs from germline. This rearrangement joins TRBV24-1 to TRBJ2-2; 8 nucleotides align to TRBD1. Germline assignment: CDR1 KGHDR and CDR2 SFDVKD. The CDR3 length is 11 residues. The CDR3 nucleotides read TGTGCCGCCAGCCGGACAGGGTCGCTGTTTTTT. Translating it yields CAASRTGSLFF.

The rearrangement joins TRBV19 to TRBJ1-4; D is ambiguous. V shed 4 bases and J shed 4 bases, with 7 bases lying between them. CDR3 length: 13 amino acids. Germline loops: CDR1 LNHDA, CDR2 SQIVND (reference sequence). The CDR3 coding sequence is TGTGCCAGTAGTAACCAGATTAATGAAAAACTGTTTTTT. Its protein product is CASSNQINEKLFF. The variable domain in full, with the rest retrieved from reference TRBV19 and TRBJ1-4, is DGGITQSPKYLFRKEGQNVTLSCEQNLNHDAMYWYRQDPGQGLRLIYYSQIVNDFQKGDIAEGYSVSREKKESFPLTVTSAQKNPTAFYLCASSNQINEKLFFGSGTQLSVL.